This T cell receptor (beta chain) was captured by sequencing in a study of T cell responses to AZD1222 COVID-19 vaccine (dated by TCRdb to the early 2020s). For context, the study as a whole: AZD1222 recipients whose second dose came at about 4 weeks and those whose second dose came at about 12 weeks were combined into one group, since spike-specific TCR depth and breadth did not differ between the two schedules. TCR sequencing covered approximately 230 trial participants: some 210 given two doses of AZD1222 and 26 given two doses of MenACWY control vaccine. Enrollment into the trials was organized by age into subgroups of 18-55, 56-69 and 70-plus years, and those subgroups contained approximately 160, 26 and 62 TCR-sequenced participants, respectively. Study-level results and caveats: Participants were mostly white British and included more females than males, and it was suggested by the authors that clonal diversity may have been underestimated. After two AZD1222 doses, spike-specific TCR breadth and depth were significantly higher than at day 0 and than in MenACWY recipients. Conclusions about previously exposed vaccinees are limited because only six or seven AZD1222 recipients were SARS-CoV-2 seropositive at baseline. Reportedly, almost half of the unique spike-specific TCRs recognized epitopes lying outside the regions that are mutated in the B.1.351 and B.1.1.7 variants. The vaccine-associated CD4 TCRs covered the entire spike protein, and the dominant responses fell in regions 160-218 and 743-854. The 56-69-year group was small, and its depth increase did not reach significance, likely because of low power. No day 14 peak-response samples were available, so repertoires were characterized only after the peak T cell response.

The CDR3 holds 13 amino acids from the cysteine to the phenylalanine. Only CDR3 DNA is held: 39 bases, read in frame from base 1. The germline V gene sets CDR1 to SGHVS and CDR2 to FQNEAQ. The V end loses 1 base and the J end loses 5 bases, and a stretch of 6 bases separates them. The time point label corresponds to: baseline before first vaccination. The vaccinee samples were drawn from two UK trials, COV001 and COV002, one of which was a single-blind randomized controlled phase 2/3 trial testing AZD1222 (ChAdOx1 nCoV-19) in healthy adults. Trial participant PBMC samples were collected at day 0 and day 28 after the second dose for TCRbeta chain sequencing. This clone occurred once. It has no known antigen specificity. No much larger clone is present one base from it, and per-base qualities are unavailable. The CDR3 regions of human TCRbeta chains were analyzed by immunosequencing. As for how the authors treated the data: Repertoire TCRs were checked for matches against a reference library of SARS-CoV-2-specific TCRs that had been generated using the MIRA antigen-specificity platform. Breadth was defined as the fraction of unique TCRs that were SARS-CoV-2-associated, and depth was defined as the fraction of total T cells that were SARS-CoV-2-associated. Using the MIRA data, each spike-specific TCR was assigned both to the spike region to which the TCR was reactive and to a CD4 or CD8 class. Log10-transformed breadth and depth values were compared by one-way ANOVA with Sidak's multiple comparisons tests. This is the immuneACCESS table as TCRdb keeps it, with only in-frame sequences that have V and J called. A part of the clones is gone; compared with another copy, unresolved V genes explain less than half, and the rest is unexplained. V, J and clone size are taken as reported in that table, and D and trimming were inferred from the DNA itself. The sample table lists 100,000 to 150,000 clones, over 75% of them with a count of one. Jointly, the top ten make up 6.9% of the sample.

The V and J segments used are TRBV7-8 and TRBJ1-5; there is no confident call for the D gene. The TCR originated in an adult in good health. Specimen: peripheral blood, collected on day 0 of AZD1222 vaccination. The CDR3 protein: CASSLVRDQPQHF. The base sequence is TGTGCCAGCAGCTTAGTACGGGATCAGCCCCAGCATTTT.